The clone carrying this TCR beta chain was counted between two and nine times. Antigen: not known. The entry originates in a study of beta chain features in type 1 diabetes. Germline CDR1 reads SGHDN; CDR2 reads FVKESK. Trimming cost V 3 bases and J 7 bases; bases outside gene matches: 13. This CDR3 has 17 amino acids. Reverse transcribing all isolated RNA meant expressed TCRB transcripts were sequenced. Clones were sequenced by immunoSEQ multiplex PCR, and TCRdb holds only the in-frame ones, with some missing. This table has some 160,000 clones, 7% to 10% appearing once. General study points: Compared to healthy donors, patients appeared to have naive, central memory and Treg TCRB repertoires that were more alike. When Type 1 diabetes patients were examined, their TCRB CDR3s proved moderately but significantly shorter in all four CD4+ subsets. PCR, the amplification step, might favor shorter templates, equally in patients and controls. The VDJ junctions of type 1 diabetes patients carried fewer insertions and more deletions.

The receptor was isolated from a woman aged 18-29 years in good health. Source material: central memory CD4+ T cells from blood. This rearrangement joins TRBV14 to TRBJ2-1; 9 nucleotides line up with TRBD2. As DNA, the CDR3 is TGTGCCAGCAGCCAGGTCCGCGGGAGGGTCTCTCGGAATGAGCAGTTCTTC. It yields the protein CASSQVRGRVSRNEQFF.